The clone carrying this TCR beta chain appeared a single time. The CDR3 has 14 amino acids. CDR1 and CDR2 (germline): MDHEN, SYDVKM. V shed 3 bases and J shed 7 bases, with 13 bases lying between them. These data come from a study of blood T cell repertoires in COVID-19. Across the study: There were acute and convalescent COVID-19 samples, and they came from the United States, Italy and Spain.

In the authors' methods: Amplification of reference gene primers was used by the study to estimate nucleated cell counts. Method: immunoSEQ multiplex PCR; TCRdb's copy keeps in-frame clones and lacks some. That table gives V, J and clone size, and the DNA gave D and trimming. The sample consists of tens of thousands of clones, less than 85% of them appearing once. This clonotype was obtained from an elderly man with active COVID-19. Sequencing input: peripheral blood. The rearrangement uses TRBV28 and TRBJ2-1; D gene unclear. CDR3 nucleotides: TGTGCCAGCAGTTTTGGCGGATCTAAGAATGAGCAGTTCTTC. Translation: CASSFGGSKNEQFF.